Listed here are 20 T cell receptor beta chains from one sample, sequenced in a study of cytomegalovirus exposure and HLA in healthy donors. Primers: 60 Vbeta forward and 13 Jbeta reverse. Assay used: immunoSEQ multiplex PCR; TCRdb lists only in-frame clones, some missing. The sample carries 180,000 or so clones, approximately 70% recorded once. Source material: PBMCs. These receptors were obtained from a human donor in good health.

The chain carries TRBV9 and TRBJ2-2, with 7 bases matching TRBD2. Germline-derived CDR1 and CDR2 are SGDLS and YYNGEE. The length of the CDR3 is 15 residues. The junction had 9 bases not matched to a gene; V was cut back by 2 bases and J by 8 bases. CDR3 in DNA: TGTGCCAGCAGCGTTTCTTGGGGGGGTTCAGGGGAGCTGTTTTTT. Protein sequence: CASSVSWGGSGELFF. Full variable domain (remainder filled in from reference TRBV9 and TRBJ2-2): DSGVTQTPKHLITATGQRVTLRCSPRSGDLSVYWYQQSLDQGLQFLIQYYNGEERAKGNILERFSAQQFPDLHSELNLSSLELGDSALYFCASSVSWGGSGELFFGEGSRLTVL.

This clone has only a few counts. This chain joins TRBV9 and TRBJ2-5, with 8 bases aligning to TRBD1. Germline V gene sequence: CDR1 SGDLS, CDR2 YYNGEE. This CDR3 comprises 14 residues. V lost 4 bases to trimming and J lost 4 bases; unmatched junction nucleotides: 6. CDR3 nucleotides: TGTGCCAGCAGCCCATGGGACAGGACAGAGACCCAGTACTTC. Its translation is CASSPWDRTETQYF.

The chain recombines TRBV4-1 with TRBJ1-2; D ambiguous. The CDR3 loop spans 15 amino acids. The V end was cut by 4 bases, the J end by 11 bases, with 23 bases between. From germline, CDR1 is MGHRA and CDR2 YSYEKL. The CDR3 loop reads CASSLPGGPASIYTF. The CDR3 DNA reads as TGCGCCAGCAGCCTTCCGGGAGGGCCAGCCTCAATTTACACCTTC.

This clone was counted between two and nine times. This chain links TRBV7-8 with TRBJ2-7; the match to TRBD1 covers 7 bases. The CDR3 extends over 17 amino acids. Losses at the gene ends were 5 bases for V and 3 bases for J; bases not matched to a gene: 16. In germline, CDR1 is SGHVS, CDR2 FQNEAQ. The CDR3 loop reads CASSQLATGALVYEQYF. CDR3 nucleotide sequence: TGTGCCAGCAGCCAGCTCGCCACAGGGGCCTTGGTCTACGAGCAGTACTTC.

The V gene is TRBV2, the J gene TRBJ2-7, with 11 bases that match TRBD2. The length of the CDR3 is 14 residues. V gave up 9 bases and J gave up 4 bases; unmatched junction bases: 8. Germline V lookup: CDR1 SNHLY, CDR2 FYNNEI. The CDR3 reads CASVAGGQSYEQYF. CDR3 nucleotide sequence: TGTGCCAGTGTAGCGGGGGGGCAGTCGTACGAGCAGTACTTC.

The rearrangement uses TRBV9 and TRBJ2-1; TRBD2 agrees at 11 bases. The CDR3 extends over 16 amino acids. The V gene end was trimmed by 2 bases and the J gene end by 4 bases; junction bases not matched to a gene: 5. Germline CDR1 and CDR2: SGDLS and YYNGEE. The CDR3: CASSVVASGGYNEQFF. CDR3 nucleotide sequence: TGTGCCAGCAGCGTCGTAGCTAGCGGGGGGTACAATGAGCAGTTCTTC.

The V call is TRBV7-9, the J call TRBJ2-2, with D tentatively TRBD2 (6 bases). Germline V gene lookup returns CDR1 SEHNR and CDR2 FQNEAQ (reference sequence). This CDR3 is built from 18 residues. V lost 1 base, J lost 2 bases, and 17 bases lay in between. CDR3 protein: CASSLGRRDGTNTGELFF. DNA for the CDR3: TGTGCCAGCAGCTTAGGAAGGAGGGACGGGACCAACACCGGGGAGCTGTTTTTT.

The rearrangement links TRBV5-4 to TRBJ1-6, with a possible D match to TRBD1 (6 bases). V was clipped by 4 bases and J by 3 bases, with 14 bases between them. The germline gives CDR1 SGHNT, CDR2 YYREEE (reference sequence). This CDR3 region has 16 residues. The CDR3 nucleotides are TGTGCCAGCAGCCTCGACAGGAGTTTCTATAATTCACCCCTCCACTTT. Translated, it gives CASSLDRSFYNSPLHF.

The chain carries TRBV19 and TRBJ1-6; 12 positions agree with TRBD1. After removal of 5 bases from V and 9 bases from J, the junction contained 11 bases not matched to a gene. The CDR3 sequence is 17 residues long. CDR1 LNHDA and CDR2 SQIVND come from the germline V gene (reference sequence). CDR3 protein: CASSELPGTGGGSPLHF. DNA for the CDR3: TGTGCCAGTAGTGAACTACCCGGGACAGGGGGCGGTTCACCCCTCCACTTT.

The chain recombines TRBV6-6 with TRBJ2-1, with D possibly being TRBD2 (5 bases). The germline CDR1 and CDR2 sequences are MNHNY and SVGAGI (reference sequence). There are 14 residues in the CDR3. Trimming pared 0 bases from V and 9 bases from J, leaving 12 bases between. The CDR3 sequence is CASSYSATEAEQFF. CDR3 DNA sequence: TGTGCCAGCAGTTACTCGGCGACGGAGGCTGAGCAGTTCTTC.

The V and J genes are TRBV7-9 and TRBJ2-7; weak D call: TRBD2 (5 bases). The V end lost 4 bases, the J end lost 6 bases, and 13 bases lay between the germline ends. Germline-derived CDR1 and CDR2 are SEHNR and FQNEAQ (reference sequence). There are 13 residues in the CDR3. For the CDR3, the DNA is TGTGCCAGCAGCTCAGGCGCGGGTTCCGAGCAGTACTTC. It is translated as CASSSGAGSEQYF. The full variable domain, with the rest looked up from reference TRBV7-9 and TRBJ2-7, is DTGVSQNPRHKITKRGQNVTFRCDPISEHNRLYWYRQTLGQGPEFLTYFQNEAQLEKSRLLSDRFSAERPKGSFSTLEIQRTEQGDSAMYLCASSSGAGSEQYFGPGTRLTVT.

The chain couples TRBV5-1 to TRBJ1-1; D ambiguous. Per the germline V gene, CDR1 is SGHRS and CDR2 is YFSETQ. Trimming left V 4 bases short and J 3 bases short, with 13 bases between. The CDR3 has 14 amino acids. DNA of the CDR3: TGCGCCAGCAGCACGGGAATTTTGTACACTGAAGCTTTCTTT. Translation gives CASSTGILYTEAFF.

The CDR3 protein is CASSSTGGSSYEQYF. CDR3 in DNA: TGTGCCAGCAGTTCTACAGGGGGATCCTCCTACGAGCAGTACTTC. This chain joins TRBV6-1 and TRBJ2-7, with 8 bases aligning to TRBD1. V was pared by 5 bases and J by 0 bases, with 6 bases of the junction left unmatched. This CDR3 has 15 amino acids. Germline V gene sequence: CDR1 MNHNS, CDR2 SASEGT.

The V and J genes are TRBV6-5 and TRBJ1-2; a weak D match, TRBD1 (5 bases). V dropped 4 bases and J dropped 5 bases, with 17 bases sitting between them. The CDR3 is 15 amino acids. CDR1 and CDR2 (germline): MNHEY, SVGAGI. CDR3: CASSSLLKPGYGYTF. The DNA for the CDR3 is TGTGCCAGCAGTTCCTTACTTAAACCAGGGTATGGCTACACCTTC.

For this clone: The identical CDR3 is also encoded by other nucleotide sequences in the sample. The rearrangement links TRBV7-2 to TRBJ2-7, with D possibly being TRBD1 (5 bases). The V end was cut by 1 base, the J end by 3 bases, with 7 bases between. The germline CDR1 and CDR2 sequences are SGHTA and FQGNSA. The CDR3 runs to 13 residues. CDR3 in amino acids: CASSLGRDYEQYF. CDR3 nucleotide sequence: TGTGCCAGCAGCTTAGGCAGGGACTACGAGCAGTACTTC.

CDR3 bases: TGTGCCAGTAGTATAGCCGGGATATCTACCACACCCCTCCACTTT. Its translation: CASSIAGISTTPLHF. The V call is TRBV19, the J call TRBJ1-6, with D unclear. CDR1 and CDR2 (germline): LNHDA, SQIVND (reference sequence). The ends were cut back, 1 base at V and 11 bases at J, with 15 bases in the middle. This CDR3 region has 15 residues.

This clone was recorded a few times. CDR3 sequence: CASSPRLQGVPDTQYF. CDR3 nucleotides: TGTGCCAGCTCACCAAGGCTACAGGGCGTCCCAGATACGCAGTATTTT. This sequence joins TRBV18 and TRBJ2-3, with D perhaps matching TRBD1 (6 bases). Germline lookup yields CDR1 KGHSH and CDR2 LQKENI. CDR3 length: 16 residues. V was cut by 2 bases and J by 4 bases, with 16 bases left in between.

This chain joins TRBV19 and TRBJ1-2; 8 bases are shared with TRBD1. Germline CDR1 and CDR2: LNHDA and SQIVND (reference sequence). V dropped 4 bases and J dropped 4; count of bases not matched to a gene: 2. The CDR3 is made up of 13 amino acids. CDR3 coding DNA: TGTGCCAGTAGTACGGACAGGGCCTATGGCTACACCTTC. Translated: CASSTDRAYGYTF.

The CDR3 DNA reads TGTGCCAGCAGCTTGGACGGGATCTTTGACTATGGCTACACCTTC. This sequence encodes CASSLDGIFDYGYTF. The chain couples TRBV5-8 to TRBJ1-2; D call uncertain. Germline V lookup: CDR1 SGHTS, CDR2 YDEGEE. The V end lost 0 bases, the J end lost 3 bases, and 12 bases lay between the germline ends. The CDR3 has 15 residues.

This clone has just one count. The V gene is TRBV5-5, the J gene TRBJ1-1; unclear D gene. CDR1 is SGHKS and CDR2 is YYEKEE in the germline V gene (reference sequence). CDR3 length: 13 amino acids. The V end was cut by 3 bases, the J end by 2 bases, with 8 bases between. CDR3 bases: TGTGCCAGCAGCTCACAGAGTAACACTGAAGCTTTCTTT. Its translation is CASSSQSNTEAFF.